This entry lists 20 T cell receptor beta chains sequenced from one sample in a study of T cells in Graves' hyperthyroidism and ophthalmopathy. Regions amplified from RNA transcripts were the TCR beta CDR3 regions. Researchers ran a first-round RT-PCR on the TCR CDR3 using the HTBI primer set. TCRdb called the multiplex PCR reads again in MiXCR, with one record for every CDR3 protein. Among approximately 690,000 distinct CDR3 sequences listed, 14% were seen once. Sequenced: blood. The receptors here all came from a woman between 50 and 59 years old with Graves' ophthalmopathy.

The CDR3 sequence is CATSRETGGSYNEQFF. In nucleotides, the CDR3 is TGTGCCACCAGCAGAGAAACAGGGGGGTCCTACAATGAGCAGTTCTTC. This chain links TRBV15 with TRBJ2-1; the match to TRBD1 covers 8 bases. Germline V CDR1 and CDR2: LNHNV, YYDKDF (reference sequence). This CDR3 comprises 16 residues. V was clipped by 0 bases and J by 1 base; unmatched bases: 2.

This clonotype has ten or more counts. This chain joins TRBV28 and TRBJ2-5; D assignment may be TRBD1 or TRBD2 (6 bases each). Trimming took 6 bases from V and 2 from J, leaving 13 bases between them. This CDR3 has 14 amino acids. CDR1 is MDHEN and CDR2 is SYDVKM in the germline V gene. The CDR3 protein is CASREGHPQETQYF. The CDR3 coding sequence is TGTGCCAGCAGGGAGGGACATCCTCAAGAGACCCAGTACTTC.

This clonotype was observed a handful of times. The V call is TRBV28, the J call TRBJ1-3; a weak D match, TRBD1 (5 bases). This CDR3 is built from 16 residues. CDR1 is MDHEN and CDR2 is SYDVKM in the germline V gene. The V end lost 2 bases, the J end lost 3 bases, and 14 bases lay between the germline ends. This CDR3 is CASSLSKSGGGNTIYF. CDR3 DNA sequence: TGTGCCAGCAGTTTAAGCAAGTCCGGGGGTGGAAACACCATATATTTT. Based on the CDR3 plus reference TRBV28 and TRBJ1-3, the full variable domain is DVKVTQSSRYLVKRTGEKVFLECVQDMDHENMFWYRQDPGLGLRLIYFSYDVKMKEKGDIPEGYSVSREKKERFSLILESASTNQTSMYLCASSLSKSGGGNTIYFGEGSWLTVV.

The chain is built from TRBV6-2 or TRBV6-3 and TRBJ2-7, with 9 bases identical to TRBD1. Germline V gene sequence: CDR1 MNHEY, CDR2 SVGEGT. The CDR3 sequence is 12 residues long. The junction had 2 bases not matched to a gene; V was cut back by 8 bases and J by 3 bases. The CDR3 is CASGTGFYEQYF. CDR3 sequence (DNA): TGTGCCAGCGGGACAGGGTTCTACGAGCAGTACTTC.

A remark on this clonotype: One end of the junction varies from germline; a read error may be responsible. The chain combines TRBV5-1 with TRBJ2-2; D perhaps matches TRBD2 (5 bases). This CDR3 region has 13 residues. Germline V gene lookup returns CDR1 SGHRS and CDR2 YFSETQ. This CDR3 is CVSTGFNTGELFF. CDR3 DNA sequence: TGCGTCAGCACGGGGTTTAACACCGGGGAGCTGTTTTTT.

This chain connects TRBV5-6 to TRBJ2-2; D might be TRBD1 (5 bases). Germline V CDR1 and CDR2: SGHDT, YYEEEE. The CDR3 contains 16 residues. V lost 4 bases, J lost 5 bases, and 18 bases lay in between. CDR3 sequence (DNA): TGTGCCAGCAGCATGACAAGACAGAGTGGGACCGGGGAGCTGTTTTTT. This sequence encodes CASSMTRQSGTGELFF.

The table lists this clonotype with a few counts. The CDR3 nucleotides are TGCAGCGTCGACGTAATAGCGGGAGTGGTAGGTGAGCAGTTCTTC. It encodes CSVDVIAGVVGEQFF. The gene calls are TRBV29-1 and TRBJ2-1, with 9 bases identical to TRBD2. Per germline, CDR1 SQVTM and CDR2 ANQGSEA. This CDR3 region has 15 residues. The V segment lost 6 bases and the J segment 9 bases; nucleotides outside the gene matches: 15.

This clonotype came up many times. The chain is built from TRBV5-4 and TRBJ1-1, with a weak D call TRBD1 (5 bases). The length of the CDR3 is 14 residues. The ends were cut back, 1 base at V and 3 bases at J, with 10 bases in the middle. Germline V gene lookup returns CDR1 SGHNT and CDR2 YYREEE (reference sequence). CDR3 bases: TGTGCCAGCAGCTTGCTCTCGACAGACACTGAAGCTTTCTTT. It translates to CASSLLSTDTEAFF.

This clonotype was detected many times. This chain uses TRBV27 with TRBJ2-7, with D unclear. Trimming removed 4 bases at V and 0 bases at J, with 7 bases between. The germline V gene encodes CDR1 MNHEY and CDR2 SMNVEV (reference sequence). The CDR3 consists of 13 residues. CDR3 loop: CASSSGYSYEQYF. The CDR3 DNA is TGTGCCAGCAGTTCTGGATACTCCTACGAGCAGTACTTC.

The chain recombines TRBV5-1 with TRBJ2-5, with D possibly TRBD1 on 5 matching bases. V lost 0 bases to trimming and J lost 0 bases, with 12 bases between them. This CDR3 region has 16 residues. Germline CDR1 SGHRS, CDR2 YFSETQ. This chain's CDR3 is CASSLGAGSYQETQYF. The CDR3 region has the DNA TGCGCCAGCAGCTTGGGGGCAGGGTCTTACCAAGAGACCCAGTACTTC.

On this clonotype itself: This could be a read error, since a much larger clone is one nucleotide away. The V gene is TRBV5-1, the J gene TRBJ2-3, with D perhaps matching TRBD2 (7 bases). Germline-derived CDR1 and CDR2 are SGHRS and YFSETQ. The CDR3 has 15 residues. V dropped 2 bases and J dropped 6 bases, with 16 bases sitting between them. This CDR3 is CASSFGLGTQDTQYF. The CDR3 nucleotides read TGCGCCAGCAGCTTTGGACTAGGGACACAGGATACGCAGTATTTT.

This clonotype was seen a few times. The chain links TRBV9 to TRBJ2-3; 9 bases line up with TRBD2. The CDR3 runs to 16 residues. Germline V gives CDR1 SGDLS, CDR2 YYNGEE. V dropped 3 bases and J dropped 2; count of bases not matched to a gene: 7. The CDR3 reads CASSDSQREATDTQYF. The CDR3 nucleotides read TGTGCCAGCAGCGATTCCCAGCGGGAGGCCACAGATACGCAGTATTTT.

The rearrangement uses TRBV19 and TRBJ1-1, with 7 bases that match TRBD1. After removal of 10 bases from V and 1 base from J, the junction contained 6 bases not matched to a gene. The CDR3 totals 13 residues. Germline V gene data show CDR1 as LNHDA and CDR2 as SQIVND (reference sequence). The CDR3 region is CATTWTGNTEAFF. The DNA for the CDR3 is TGTGCCACCACTTGGACAGGGAACACTGAAGCTTTCTTT.

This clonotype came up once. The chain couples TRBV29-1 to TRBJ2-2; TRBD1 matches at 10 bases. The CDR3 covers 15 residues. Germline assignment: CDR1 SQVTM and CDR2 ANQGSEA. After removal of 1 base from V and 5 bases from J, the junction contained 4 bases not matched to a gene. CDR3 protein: CSVEGGQGFTGELFF. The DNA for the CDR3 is TGCAGCGTTGAAGGGGGACAGGGGTTTACCGGGGAGCTGTTTTTT.

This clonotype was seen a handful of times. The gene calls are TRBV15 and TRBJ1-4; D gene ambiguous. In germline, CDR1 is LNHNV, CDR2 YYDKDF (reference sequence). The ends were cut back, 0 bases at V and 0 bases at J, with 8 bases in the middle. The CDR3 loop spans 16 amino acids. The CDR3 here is CATSRDRLATNEKLFF. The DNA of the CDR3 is TGTGCCACCAGCAGAGATCGTCTAGCAACTAATGAAAAACTGTTTTTT.

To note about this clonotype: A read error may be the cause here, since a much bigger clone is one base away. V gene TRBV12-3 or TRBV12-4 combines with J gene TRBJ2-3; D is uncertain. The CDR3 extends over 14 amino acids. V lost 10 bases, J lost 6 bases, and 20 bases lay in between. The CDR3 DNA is TGTGCCAACAGCGTAGCAGGATTCAGGGATACGCAGTATTTT. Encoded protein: CANSVAGFRDTQYF.

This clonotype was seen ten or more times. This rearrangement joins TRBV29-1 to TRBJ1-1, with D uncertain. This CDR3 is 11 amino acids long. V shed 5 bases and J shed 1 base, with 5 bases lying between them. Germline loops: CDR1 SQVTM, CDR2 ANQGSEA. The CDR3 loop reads CSVWGNTEAFF. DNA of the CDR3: TGCAGCGTTTGGGGGAACACTGAAGCTTTCTTT.

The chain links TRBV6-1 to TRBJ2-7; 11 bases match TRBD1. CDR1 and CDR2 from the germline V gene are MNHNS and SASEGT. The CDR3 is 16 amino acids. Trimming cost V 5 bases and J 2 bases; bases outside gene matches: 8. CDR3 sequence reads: CASSKLPGQGAYEQYF. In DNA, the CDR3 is TGTGCCAGCAGTAAATTACCGGGACAGGGGGCCTACGAGCAGTACTTC.

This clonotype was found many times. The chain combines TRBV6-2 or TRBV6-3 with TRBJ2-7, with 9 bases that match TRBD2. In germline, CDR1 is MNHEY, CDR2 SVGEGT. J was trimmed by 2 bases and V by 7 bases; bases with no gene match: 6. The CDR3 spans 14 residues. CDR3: CASTNSGSPYEQYF. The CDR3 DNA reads TGTGCCAGCACTAATAGCGGGAGCCCCTACGAGCAGTACTTC.

CDR3 protein: CASSVEGDDNSPLHF. CDR3 DNA sequence: TGTGCCAGCAGCGTAGAGGGGGATGATAATTCACCCCTCCACTTT. The chain recombines TRBV9 with TRBJ1-6; D may be TRBD1 (6 bases). V lost 0 bases, J lost 5 bases, and 9 bases lay in between. From germline, CDR1 is SGDLS and CDR2 YYNGEE. This CDR3 is built from 15 residues.